A single T cell receptor (beta chain) is shown here with its context. The read halts 3 residues ahead of the CDR3 end, with the missing end drawn from the germline J gene. Here immunoSEQ multiplex PCR was the method, and the copy in TCRdb shows in-frame clones only, minus some. The table for this sample gives roughly 40,000 clones. The CDR3 is made up of 15 amino acids. The ends lost 5 bases at V and 4 bases at J; junction bases unmatched: 5. CDR1 and CDR2 from the germline V gene are SGHTA and FQGNSA. The data were obtained in a study of T cells in women clearing cervical HPV infection. The TCR comes from a woman aged 18 to 75 with a cervical HPV16 infection that either progressed to CIN3+ or cleared (not recorded which). The chain recombines TRBV7-2 with TRBJ2-1; 10 bases map to TRBD2. Specimen: blood buffy coat. CDR3 in amino acids: CASSHIAGGYNEQFF. The covered CDR3 bases are TGTGCCAGCAGCCACATAGCGGGAGGTTACAATGAG.